Below are 26 T cell receptor beta chains sequenced from a single sample in a study of breast tumors, draining lymph nodes, adjacent tissues. TCRdb re-called the multiplex PCR reads with MiXCR, one entry per CDR3 protein. The sample records over 150,000 distinct CDR3 sequences, around a third being singletons. Axillary draining lymph nodes of breast cancer patients supplied the node samples. The sample was axillary lymph node tissue. These receptors were taken from a female donor with breast cancer. Some clones in this sample may be carry-over from other donors' samples.

This clonotype was found many times. This chain connects TRBV20-1 to TRBJ1-4, with 9 positions matching TRBD1. V dropped 0 bases and J dropped 8; count of bases not matched to a gene: 4. Germline values: CDR1 DFQATT, CDR2 SNEGSKA (reference sequence). The CDR3 extends over 14 amino acids. Here the CDR3 reads CSARDGTGREKLFF. The CDR3 nucleotides are TGCAGTGCTAGAGATGGGACAGGGAGGGAAAAACTGTTTTTT.

The chain recombines TRBV20-1 with TRBJ1-2; D remains unclear. CDR1 and CDR2 (germline): DFQATT, SNEGSKA (reference sequence). Trimming pared 6 bases from V and 2 bases from J, leaving 19 bases between. CDR3 length: 15 residues. The CDR3 loop is CSAPDRVGVNYGYTF. The CDR3 region has the DNA TGCAGTGCCCCAGACCGGGTCGGGGTAAACTATGGCTACACCTTC.

This chain joins TRBV2 and TRBJ2-3, with D maybe TRBD1 (5 bases). The J call may be mistaken, given a closer DNA end match to TRBJ1-5. This CDR3 has 14 amino acids. Germline-derived CDR1 and CDR2 are SNHLY and FYNNEI. CDR3 DNA sequence: TGTGCCAGCAGTGGGAGGACAAGCACAGATACGCAGCATTTT. It yields the protein CASSGRTSTDTQHF.

This clonotype has ten or more counts. This chain links TRBV10-3 with TRBJ2-1, with D maybe TRBD2 (5 bases). Per the germline V gene, CDR1 is ENHRY and CDR2 is SYGVKD. This CDR3 is built from 15 residues. V shed 0 bases and J shed 8 bases, with 14 bases lying between them. In DNA form, the CDR3 reads TGTGCCATCAGTGAGTCTGAGACCCCGAGGGATGAGCAGTTCTTC. Its protein product is CAISESETPRDEQFF.

This clonotype was seen more than once but under ten times. This chain links TRBV5-1 with TRBJ1-1, with D perhaps TRBD1 (5 bases). Germline lookup yields CDR1 SGHRS and CDR2 YFSETQ. The V end lost 2 bases, the J end lost 0 bases, and 14 bases lay between the germline ends. The CDR3 is made up of 16 amino acids. This chain's CDR3 is CASSFDGGGMNTEAFF. CDR3 bases: TGCGCCAGCAGCTTTGATGGGGGAGGGATGAACACTGAAGCTTTCTTT.

The chain combines TRBV12-3 or TRBV12-4 with TRBJ2-1; D perhaps matches TRBD2 (5 bases). This CDR3 has 15 residues. The V gene lost 1 base and the J gene lost 5 bases, with 12 bases spanning the gap. CDR3 in amino acids: CASSLEVGRNNEQFF. As DNA, the CDR3 is TGTGCCAGCAGTTTAGAAGTAGGGAGAAACAATGAGCAGTTCTTC.

There are many counts of this clonotype. The chain has TRBV20-1 and TRBJ1-3; no definite D call. CDR1 and CDR2 from the germline V gene are DFQATT and SNEGSKA (reference sequence). The length of the CDR3 is 14 residues. The V gene lost 1 base and the J gene lost 0 bases, with 7 bases spanning the gap. This CDR3 reads CSARGRFSGNTIYF. Written as DNA, the CDR3 is TGCAGTGCTAGAGGGCGGTTCTCTGGAAACACCATATATTTT.

Many counts were recorded for this clonotype. The chain recombines TRBV7-2 with TRBJ2-7, with D possibly TRBD2 on 6 matching bases. The CDR3 length is 13 residues. V was pared by 5 bases and J by 3 bases, with 11 bases between. Germline CDR1 and CDR2: SGHTA and FQGNSA. As DNA, the CDR3 is TGTGCCAGCAGCCACGGACTAAACTACGAGCAGTACTTC. Translation gives CASSHGLNYEQYF.

V and J are TRBV5-6 and TRBJ1-1; 7 bases agree with TRBD1. V lost 0 bases, J lost 12 bases, and 20 bases stayed unmatched. The CDR3 has 17 residues. The V gene's germline CDR1 is SGHDT and CDR2 YYEEEE. The CDR3 bases are TGTGCCAGCAGCTTGGGTCAAAAGGGGGCACGCTTTACCCCACCTTTCTTT. Its protein is CASSLGQKGARFTPPFF.

The table lists this clonotype with many counts. The genes are TRBV2 and TRBJ2-7; tentative D call: TRBD2 (7 bases). Trimming took off 2 bases at V and 0 bases at J, with 14 bases between the two ends. This CDR3 has 16 amino acids. Germline CDR1 and CDR2: SNHLY and FYNNEI. Here the CDR3 DNA reads TGTGCCAGCAGTGAAAGAGGGGGGGCCAGCTCCTACGAGCAGTACTTC. This translates into CASSERGGASSYEQYF.

The chain uses TRBV3-1 and TRBJ2-4, with unresolved D. V was pared by 4 bases and J by 7 bases, with 14 bases between. Germline V lookup: CDR1 LGHDT, CDR2 YNNKEL (reference sequence). The CDR3 has 14 amino acids. The CDR3 loop reads CASSPLTARNIQYF. In DNA form, the CDR3 reads TGTGCCAGCAGCCCCTTGACGGCGCGGAACATTCAGTACTTC.

Note on this clonotype: Because the CDR3 is missing its conserved closing phenylalanine or tryptophan, this is likely a read error. The DNA is omitted, as the CDR3 cannot be located on it reliably, and the CDR3 follows TCRdb's listing. The rearrangement links TRBV20-1 to TRBJ2-6; the D call in the table, TRBD1, was not verified against the DNA. Per germline, CDR1 DFQATT and CDR2 SNEGSKA (reference sequence). Ends included, the CDR3 has 8 residues. The CDR3 reads CSASGSAG.

This chain connects TRBV29-1 to TRBJ2-1; 7 bases agree with TRBD1. The CDR3 loop spans 14 amino acids. The germline CDR1 and CDR2 sequences are SQVTM and ANQGSEA. Trimming at V came to 8 bases and at J to 6 bases, leaving 13 bases not matched to a gene. The chain's CDR3 is CSSERGQVPNEQFF. The DNA for the CDR3 is TGCAGCAGTGAACGAGGACAGGTTCCCAATGAGCAGTTCTTC.

In this sample, this clonotype turned up many times. This rearrangement joins TRBV7-6 to TRBJ2-1; 11 bases fit TRBD2. Trimming at V came to 5 bases and at J to 4 bases, leaving 19 bases not matched to a gene. The germline gives CDR1 SGHVS, CDR2 FNYEAQ. This CDR3 is built from 20 residues. The CDR3 nucleotides are TGTGCCAGCAGCCTAAGGGGTGCAGCTCCCGGGACTAGCGGATACAATGAGCAGTTCTTC. Protein sequence: CASSLRGAAPGTSGYNEQFF. The full variable domain, rest sourced from reference TRBV7-6 and TRBJ2-1, is GAGVSQSPRYKVTKRGQDVALRCDPISGHVSLYWYRQALGQGPEFLTYFNYEAQQDKSGLPNDRFSAERPEGSISTLTIQRTEQRDSAMYRCASSLRGAAPGTSGYNEQFFGPGTRLTVL.

The table lists this clonotype with many counts. The rearrangement uses TRBV20-1 and TRBJ2-7; 9 bases map to TRBD2. Germline assignment: CDR1 DFQATT and CDR2 SNEGSKA (reference sequence). The J segment lost 2 bases and the V segment lost 6 bases, leaving 8 bases of the junction unmatched. The length of the CDR3 is 14 residues. Here the CDR3 reads CSATKASGAYEQYF. Here the CDR3 DNA reads TGCAGTGCCACAAAGGCTAGCGGGGCCTACGAGCAGTACTTC.

This clonotype was picked up many times. V is TRBV18 and J is TRBJ2-3; no reliable D call. CDR3 length: 13 amino acids. V was cut by 3 bases and J by 4 bases, with 8 bases left in between. In germline, CDR1 is KGHSH, CDR2 LQKENI. The CDR3 nucleotides read TGTGCCAGCTCACCGGACCTGGCAGATACGCAGTATTTT. The encoded protein is CASSPDLADTQYF.

This clonotype has at least ten counts. The chain joins TRBV6-5 to TRBJ2-7, with D perhaps TRBD2 (5 bases). The V end lost 2 bases, the J end lost 5 bases, and 7 bases lay between the germline ends. The CDR3 totals 12 residues. In germline, CDR1 is MNHEY, CDR2 SVGAGI. The CDR3 region has the DNA TGTGCCAGCAGTTACAGCGGACACGAGCAGTACTTC. It is translated as CASSYSGHEQYF.

This clonotype was recorded a few times. This chain joins TRBV18 and TRBJ1-5; tentatively, D is TRBD1 (6 bases). This CDR3 has 15 amino acids. The V and J ends lost 1 base and 4 bases respectively, with 11 bases between them. Per the germline V gene, CDR1 is KGHSH and CDR2 is LQKENI. The CDR3 region is CASSPRTGRNQPQHF. CDR3 nucleotide sequence: TGTGCCAGCTCACCACGTACAGGGCGGAATCAGCCCCAGCATTTT.

The table lists this clonotype with a count of one. The CDR3 sequence: CASSLDTTGYTF. CDR3 coding DNA: TGTGCCAGCAGCTTGGACACGACCGGTTACACCTTC. The chain combines TRBV7-9 with TRBJ1-2; possibly TRBD1 for D (5 bases). CDR3 length: 12 amino acids. Trimming removed 3 bases from V and 11 bases from J, with 13 bases in between. Germline assignment: CDR1 SEHNR and CDR2 FQNEAQ (reference sequence).

In this sample, this clonotype turned up many times. The chain recombines TRBV7-2 with TRBJ2-5; 15 bases line up with TRBD2. V gave up 4 bases and J gave up 3 bases; unmatched junction bases: 6. The CDR3 loop spans 17 amino acids. Per the germline V gene, CDR1 is SGHTA and CDR2 is FQGNSA. The CDR3 DNA reads as TGTGCCAGCAGCTACCCCGGACTAGCGGGAGGGAAAGAGACCCAGTACTTC. Translating it yields CASSYPGLAGGKETQYF.

This clonotype was observed at least ten times. This chain uses TRBV12-3 or TRBV12-4 with TRBJ1-2; a weak D match, TRBD1 (5 bases). Between the trimmed V and J ends, which lost 1 base and 6 bases, there was a span of 6 bases. There are 12 residues in the CDR3. The CDR3: CASSLGGHGYTF. Here the CDR3 DNA reads TGTGCCAGCAGTTTAGGGGGACATGGCTACACCTTC.

At least ten counts were recorded for this clonotype. J is TRBJ1-5 and V is TRBV28, with TRBD1 matching 7 bases. The CDR3 spans 14 residues. Per germline, CDR1 MDHEN and CDR2 SYDVKM. V lost 6 bases to trimming and J lost 6 bases; unmatched junction nucleotides: 8. The CDR3 DNA reads TGTGCCAGCAGCTTAACAGGGGACGGTCAGCCCCAGCATTTT. Residues: CASSLTGDGQPQHF.

This clonotype was detected ten times or more. This chain connects TRBV20-1 to TRBJ2-1, with D unclear. CDR1 DFQATT and CDR2 SNEGSKA come from the germline V gene (reference sequence). The V end lost 3 bases, the J end lost 4 bases, and 13 bases lay between the germline ends. The CDR3 has 14 residues. This chain's CDR3 is CSASKGSGYNEQFF. In DNA form, the CDR3 reads TGCAGTGCTAGCAAAGGGTCCGGGTACAATGAGCAGTTCTTC.

Remarks on this clonotype: A clone one base away is much larger, so this may be a read error. The chain joins TRBV28 to TRBJ2-5; 8 bases fit TRBD2. Looked up from germline, CDR1 is MDHEN and CDR2 is SYDVKM. This CDR3 is built from 12 residues. The CDR3 is CASSRASGFWDF. Written as DNA, the CDR3 is TGTGCCAGCAGTAGGGCTAGCGGGTTTTGGGACTTC.

For this clonotype: At one of its ends the junction is not consistent with the germline gene, which may arise from a read error. The CDR3 DNA is TGTGCCTGGATCCTCGGTGGCGGGGGGGGTGAGCAGTACTTT. Protein sequence: CAWILGGGGGEQYF. The rearrangement uses TRBV30 and TRBJ2-3, with TRBD2 matching over 9 bases. CDR1 is GTSNPN, CDR2 SVGIG, per germline (reference sequence). This CDR3 is built from 14 residues.

J is TRBJ1-5 and V is TRBV25-1; the match to TRBD1 covers 7 bases. This CDR3 spans 15 amino acids. CDR1 is MGHDK and CDR2 is SYGVNS in the germline V gene. CDR3 amino acids: CASDRGQTSNQPQHF. CDR3 nucleotides: TGTGCTAGCGATAGGGGACAGACTAGCAATCAGCCCCAGCATTTT.